This T cell receptor beta chain came from a study of OX40 agonist ivuxolimab in advanced cancers. Study summary: Ivuxolimab, an antibody acting as an agonist of OX40 (CD134), was used to treat patients.

Study-level findings and limits: Not determined was the antigen specificity of the expanded peripheral T cells. Among T cells, CD8+ cells averaged more expanded clones than CD4+ cells.

From germline, CDR1 is SGHAT and CDR2 FQNNGV. This CDR3 has 14 residues. The V end lost 6 bases, the J end lost 1 base, and 12 bases lay between the germline ends. Drawing of blood for sampling happened at baseline, at cycle 4 day 1, and at cycle 7 day 1. Comments on this clone: Its antigen remains unknown.

Assay used: immunoSEQ multiplex PCR; TCRdb lists only in-frame clones, some missing. The sample gives 130,000 or so clones, 93% of which show up once; more than 0.8% is in the top ten. Sequenced material: CD4+ or CD8+ T cells sorted from blood, taken in a trial of the OX40 agonist ivuxolimab. V usage is TRBV11-2 and J usage is TRBJ1-1; D is perhaps TRBD1 (6 bases). This receptor was obtained from an adult with an advanced solid tumor such as melanoma, head and neck, liver or kidney cancer. The CDR3 loop is CASRRQASNTEAFF. Written as DNA, the CDR3 is TGTGCCAGCAGAAGACAGGCGTCGAACACTGAAGCTTTCTTT.